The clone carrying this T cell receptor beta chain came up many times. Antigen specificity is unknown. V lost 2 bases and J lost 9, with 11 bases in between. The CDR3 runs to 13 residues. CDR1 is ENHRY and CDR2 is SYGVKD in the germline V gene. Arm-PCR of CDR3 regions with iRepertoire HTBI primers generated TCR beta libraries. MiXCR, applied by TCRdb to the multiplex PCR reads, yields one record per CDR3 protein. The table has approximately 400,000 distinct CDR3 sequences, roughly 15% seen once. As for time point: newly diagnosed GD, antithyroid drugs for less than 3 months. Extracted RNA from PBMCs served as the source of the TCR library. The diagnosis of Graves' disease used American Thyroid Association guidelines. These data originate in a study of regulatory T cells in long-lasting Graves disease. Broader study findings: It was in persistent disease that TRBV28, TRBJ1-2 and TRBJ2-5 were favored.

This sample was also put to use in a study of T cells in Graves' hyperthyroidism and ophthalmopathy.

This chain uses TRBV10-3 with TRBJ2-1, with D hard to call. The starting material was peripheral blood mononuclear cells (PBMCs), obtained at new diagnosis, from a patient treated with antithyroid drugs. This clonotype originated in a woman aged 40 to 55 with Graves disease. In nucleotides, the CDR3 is TGTGCCATCAGTGAGGCTAAAGGCGGTGAGCAGTTCTTC. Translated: CAISEAKGGEQFF.